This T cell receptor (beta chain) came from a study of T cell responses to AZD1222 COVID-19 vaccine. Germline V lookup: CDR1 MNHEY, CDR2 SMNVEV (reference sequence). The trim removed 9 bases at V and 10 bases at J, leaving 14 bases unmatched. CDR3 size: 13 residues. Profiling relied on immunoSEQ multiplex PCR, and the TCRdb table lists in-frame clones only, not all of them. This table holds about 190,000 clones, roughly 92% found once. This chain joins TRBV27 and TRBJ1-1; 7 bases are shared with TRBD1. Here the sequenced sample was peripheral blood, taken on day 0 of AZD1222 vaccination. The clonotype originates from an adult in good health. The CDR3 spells CASSGRQGVRAFF. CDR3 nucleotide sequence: TGTGCCAGTTCCGGGAGACAGGGAGTTAGAGCTTTCTTT.